These T cell receptor beta chains were read from a single sample in a study of blood T cell repertoires in COVID-19. Profiling relied on immunoSEQ multiplex PCR, and the TCRdb table lists in-frame clones only, not all of them. The table records roughly 220,000 clones, more than 80% of them present only once. Source material: PBMCs or T cells enriched from blood (not recorded which). The source of these receptors is a woman aged 40 to 50 with acute COVID-19. Each CDR3 is given with its conserved first and last residue. A D gene is named only where the DNA matches it firmly. Rows give clone size only sometimes, using once, few, many, or a class for an expanded clone.

d_call j_call v_call clone_size cdr3_nt cdr3_aa
- TRBJ1-2 TRBV12-3/TRBV12-4 - TGTGCCAGCAGTTTAGACAGGGAGGGCTACACCTTC CASSLDREGYTF
- TRBJ2-2 TRBV2 once TGTGCCACCTACTCCGCCCCCACCGGGGAGCTGTTTTTT CATYSAPTGELFF
- TRBJ1-1 TRBV6-1 - TGTGCCAGCAGTGAAGTGGGGGGGTTAACGAACACTGAAGCTTTCTTT CASSEVGGLTNTEAFF
- TRBJ2-1 TRBV3-1/TRBV3-2 once TGTGCCAGCAGCCAAGGTTTATCCAGGTACGACAATGAGCAGTTCTTC CASSQGLSRYDNEQFF
TRBD1 TRBJ2-1 TRBV29-1 - TGCAGCGTTGAAAACCGACAGGGCAATGAGCAGTTCTTC CSVENRQGNEQFF
TRBD1 TRBJ1-1 TRBV13 - TGTGCCAGCAGCTGGCGACAGGGGCCCTTGAACACTGAAGCTTTCTTT CASSWRQGPLNTEAFF
- TRBJ1-3 TRBV5-5 - TGTGCCAGCAGCTCGGCCCGGGACACCATATATTTT CASSSARDTIYF
TRBD1 TRBJ2-1 TRBV29-1 - TGCAGCGTTGAGAGGGGGCCCTACAATGAGCAGTTCTTC CSVERGPYNEQFF
- TRBJ2-1 TRBV4-1 - TGCGCCAGCAGCCCGACAGTGACCAATGAGCAGTTCTTC CASSPTVTNEQFF
TRBD1 TRBJ1-1 TRBV2 - TGTGCCAGCAGTCAGGGGGCTTGGACTGAAGCTTTCTTT CASSQGAWTEAFF
TRBD2 TRBJ2-7 TRBV7-2 - TGTGCCAGCAGCTTAGTCGGCGGGGGGACCATCTACGAGCAGTACTTC CASSLVGGGTIYEQYF
TRBD1 TRBJ1-6 TRBV9 - TGTGCCAGCAGTCTCGGACAGGGTTATAATTCACCCCTCCACTTT CASSLGQGYNSPLHF
TRBD1 TRBJ1-6 TRBV2 few TGTGCCAGCAGTGACCCCGACAGGGGAGATAATTCACCCCTCCACTTT CASSDPDRGDNSPLHF
- TRBJ1-1 TRBV9 - TGTGCCAGCAGCGTATCCGCGGCGGGCACTGAAGCTTTCTTT CASSVSAAGTEAFF
TRBD1 TRBJ2-6 TRBV13 - TGTGCCAGCAGCCGCCAATCGACAGGGGGCGACCTCTCTGGGGCCAACGTCCTGACTTTC CASSRQSTGGDLSGANVLTF
- TRBJ1-2 TRBV20-1 - TGCAGTGCTACCTATAGTGATGGCTACACCTTC CSATYSDGYTF
TRBD1 TRBJ1-6 TRBV6-2/TRBV6-3 - TGTGCCAGCAGTTACGGCGGACAGGTTAGCTCACCCCTCCACTTT CASSYGGQVSSPLHF
TRBD1 TRBJ1-4 TRBV7-9 - TGTGCCAGCAGCTTACGGGGACAGGGGGCGAGTAATGAAAAACTGTTTTTT CASSLRGQGASNEKLFF
- TRBJ1-3 TRBV19 - TGTGCCAGTACCTATTCCGGGGGAAACACCATATATTTT CASTYSGGNTIYF
- TRBJ2-1 TRBV30 - TGTGCCTGGAAGGGACAGGGGGTTGGGCTAGCGGGGGGTCTCTCCTACAATGAGCAGTTCTTC CAWKGQGVGLAGGLSYNEQFF
- TRBJ2-1 TRBV9 - TGTGCCAGCAGCCCCACCCCCTCGGATGAGCAGTTCTTC CASSPTPSDEQFF
TRBD1 TRBJ1-1 TRBV7-3 - TGTGCCAGCAGCTCCGGACAGGGGACCACTGAAGCTTTCTTT CASSSGQGTTEAFF
- TRBJ1-6 TRBV7-9 - TGTGCCAGCAAGAGGTCGGAAAATAATTCACCCCTCCACTTT CASKRSENNSPLHF
- TRBJ1-2 TRBV7-9 - TGTGCCAGCAGCTTAAGCGCCGCTAACTATGGCTACACCTTC CASSLSAANYGYTF
- TRBJ1-6 TRBV7-2 - TGTGCCAGCAGCCAACGAGGGCCTGGATATAATTCACCCCTCCACTTT CASSQRGPGYNSPLHF
- TRBJ2-7 TRBV10-3 - TGTGCCATCAGTGAGTCCACAGGGACAAAGACTACCTACGAGCAGTACTTC CAISESTGTKTTYEQYF
- TRBJ1-1 TRBV5-6 - TGTGCCAGCAGCTTGGGACAGGCGACGAACACTGAAGCTTTCTTT CASSLGQATNTEAFF
- TRBJ1-2 TRBV10-2 - TGCGCCAGCAGTGAGGGCAACTATGGCTACACCTTC CASSEGNYGYTF
TRBD1 TRBJ2-7 TRBV2 - TGTGCCAGCAGTCCACCCCCGAGGGGGCGGTACGAGCAGTACTTC CASSPPPRGRYEQYF
- TRBJ1-5 TRBV10-2 - TGCGCCAGCAGTCCGGGGGGGAGGTATAATCAGCCCCAGCATTTT CASSPGGRYNQPQHF
- TRBJ1-5 TRBV28 once TGTGCCAGCAGTCAGGGCGTTTCGGGGCCCCAGCATTTT CASSQGVSGPQHF
- TRBJ2-5 TRBV7-8 - TGTGCCAGCAGCTTAATTACCGGGGAGACCCAGTACTTC CASSLITGETQYF
- TRBJ1-1 TRBV5-1 - TGCGCCAGCTTTCCTGGGGGGGGCCGCACTGAAGCTTTCTTT CASFPGGGRTEAFF
- TRBJ2-6 TRBV28 - TGTGCCAGCAGAGCACAGTTGGGCTCTGGGGCCAACGTCCTGACTTTC CASRAQLGSGANVLTF
- TRBJ1-1 TRBV6-2/TRBV6-3 - TGTGCCAGCAGTTATTGGACAGCGAACACTGAAGCTTTCTTT CASSYWTANTEAFF
TRBD2 TRBJ2-1 TRBV7-3 - TGTGCCAGCAGCCCGAGCGGGGGGGCCTTGGGTGAGCAGTTCTTC CASSPSGGALGEQFF
TRBD1 TRBJ1-1 TRBV19 once TGTGCCAGTAACCCGACAGGGGTTACTGAAGCTTTCTTT CASNPTGVTEAFF
TRBD2 TRBJ2-1 TRBV6-6 few TGTGCCAGCAGTCCCTTTGCGGGGGGGCCCGCGGATGAGCAGTTCTTC CASSPFAGGPADEQFF
TRBD1 TRBJ1-2 TRBV7-8 - TGTGCCAGCAGCCCTGGGACAGGGGCGGACTATGGCTACACCTTC CASSPGTGADYGYTF
- TRBJ1-6 TRBV20-1 - TGCAGTGCTAGTCAGGGTACGGGTTCACCCCTCCACTTT CSASQGTGSPLHF
- TRBJ1-4 TRBV25-1 - TGTGCCAGCAGTGAAGGGGGCACAGGGTATCATGAAAAACTGTTTTTT CASSEGGTGYHEKLFF
- TRBJ1-1 TRBV27 - TGTGCCAGCAGTTCCCCGGGCCCCGCGGGGTCCACTGAAGCTTTCTTT CASSSPGPAGSTEAFF
- TRBJ2-4 TRBV5-4 once TGTGCCAGCAGCTTGGGGGACAATACGGACATTCAGTACTTC CASSLGDNTDIQYF
- TRBJ2-7 TRBV27 - TGTGCCAGCACCGCGGGCTACGAGCAGTACTTC CASTAGYEQYF
- TRBJ2-7 TRBV5-1 - TGCGCCAGCAGCTCAACGGGAGTCGGACCCTACGAGCAGTACTTC CASSSTGVGPYEQYF
- TRBJ1-1 TRBV19 - TGTGCCAGTAGTCTAGCACTAATGAACACTGAAGCTTTCTTT CASSLALMNTEAFF
TRBD1 TRBJ1-6 TRBV5-4 once TGTGCCAGCAGCTTCGACAGGGAGAATTCACCCCTCCACTTT CASSFDRENSPLHF
- TRBJ1-4 TRBV7-9 - TGTGCCAGCAGCTTAGGAGCCCTTAAACTGTTTTTT CASSLGALKLFF
- TRBJ2-4 TRBV6-5 - TGTGCCAGCAGTTACTCACGGAGCCCTAGGCAAAACATTCAGTACTTC CASSYSRSPRQNIQYF
- TRBJ2-7 TRBV7-2 - TGTGCCAGCAGCCCAGGAACGGATTCCTACGAGCAGTACTTC CASSPGTDSYEQYF